The 9 T cell receptor beta chains reported below all come from one sample, sequenced in a study of shared clonotypes between healthy human individuals. CD45RO-negative cells were positively selected for CCR7, leaving out terminally differentiated effector memory CD45RA+ cells. Here immunoSEQ multiplex PCR was the method, and the copy in TCRdb shows in-frame clones only, minus some. The table includes roughly 2,000,000 clones, about 95% detected once. Material: naive CD8+ T cells sorted from blood. The receptor source for this set is a man younger than 35 in good health.

V and J are TRBV27 and TRBJ2-7; 7 nucleotides align to TRBD2. The CDR3 spans 14 residues. V gave up 5 bases and J gave up 7 bases; unmatched junction bases: 11. Germline-derived CDR1 and CDR2 are MNHEY and SMNVEV (reference sequence). Here the CDR3 DNA reads TGTGCCAGCAGTCTAGGACTAGAACGCGGGGAGCAGTACTTC. Its translation: CASSLGLERGEQYF.

The rearrangement links TRBV30 to TRBJ2-2; the match to TRBD2 covers 7 bases. Germline V gives CDR1 GTSNPN, CDR2 SVGIG (reference sequence). V gave up 2 bases and J gave up 6 bases; unmatched junction bases: 6. The CDR3 runs 14 residues. This chain's CDR3 is CAWSYGLDSGELFF. In DNA, the CDR3 is TGTGCCTGGAGTTACGGACTAGACTCCGGGGAGCTGTTTTTT.

Turning to this clone: The sample contains more than one DNA sequence encoding this CDR3. The chain links TRBV7-8 to TRBJ2-7; D may be TRBD1 or TRBD2 (5 bases each). There are 13 residues in the CDR3. With 0 bases removed from V and 2 bases from J, the gap between germline ends came to 5 bases. Germline CDR1 is SGHVS and CDR2 is FQNEAQ. The CDR3 DNA reads TGTGCCAGCAGCTTAGCGGGGGCCTACGAGCAGTACTTC. This gives the protein CASSLAGAYEQYF.

V is TRBV7-6 and J is TRBJ2-7; D might be TRBD2 (6 bases). Germline-derived CDR1 and CDR2 are SGHVS and FNYEAQ. Trimming shortened V by 5 bases and J by 2 bases, and 13 bases separated the two germline ends. The CDR3 covers 14 residues. CDR3 DNA: TGTGCCAGCAGCCCGGAGGGATCGGCCTACGAGCAGTACTTC. This translates into CASSPEGSAYEQYF.

This clone was counted a single time. The chain is built from TRBV9 and TRBJ1-4; the D gene is possibly TRBD1 (5 bases). The CDR3 spans 15 residues. The V gene lost 4 bases and the J gene lost 0 bases, with 10 bases spanning the gap. The germline CDR1 and CDR2 sequences are SGDLS and YYNGEE. CDR3 sequence: CASSPTGATNEKLFF. The CDR3, as DNA: TGTGCCAGCAGCCCCACGGGGGCAACTAATGAAAAACTGTTTTTT.

DNA of the CDR3: TGCAGCGTTGAAGGGACACCCGACTCTGGAAACACCATATATTTT. Amino acids: CSVEGTPDSGNTIYF. The J gene is TRBJ1-3, the V gene TRBV29-1, with D possibly TRBD1 on 5 matching bases. The CDR3 loop spans 15 amino acids. Germline CDR1 SQVTM, CDR2 ANQGSEA. Trimming removed 1 base from V and 0 bases from J, with 10 bases in between.

Comments on this clone: At one end the junction does not follow the germline gene, possibly because of a read error. The CDR3 nucleotides read TGTGCCAGCAGTGAAATTGGACGGGAAGACCACTTC. It codes for CASSEIGREDHF. This chain connects TRBV6-1 to TRBJ1-2; unclear D gene. Per germline, CDR1 MNHNS and CDR2 SASEGT. This CDR3 contains 12 residues.

The J gene is TRBJ2-7, the V gene TRBV29-1, with D possibly matching TRBD1 (5 bases). This CDR3 region has 13 residues. CDR1 is SQVTM and CDR2 is ANQGSEA in the germline V gene. V was clipped by 0 bases and J by 3 bases, with 9 bases between them. The CDR3 loop is CSVEDDSRYEQYF. The CDR3 DNA is TGCAGCGTTGAAGACGACAGCCGCTACGAGCAGTACTTC.

CDR3: CASSEGAGIYEQFF. The CDR3 region has the DNA TGTGCCAGCAGTGAAGGGGCGGGGATCTATGAGCAGTTCTTC. This chain links TRBV6-1 with TRBJ2-1; a weak D match, TRBD2 (6 bases). This CDR3 spans 14 amino acids. CDR1 MNHNS and CDR2 SASEGT come from the germline V gene. Trimming left V 1 base short and J 8 bases short, with 12 bases between.